This note documents a single TCR beta chain sequence. Its antigen is unidentified. V shed 3 bases and J 0 bases; nucleotides not matched to a gene: 2. The germline gives CDR1 MNHEY, CDR2 SMNVEV (reference sequence). The CDR3 length is 14 residues. This record belongs to a study of T cell responses to AZD1222 COVID-19 vaccine. Profiled with immunoSEQ multiplex PCR; TCRdb holds only in-frame clones, not every one. The sample carries 90,000 to 150,000 clones, 90% recorded once. Study-wide results and caveats: Scientists sampled the repertoires only once the peak T cell response had passed. Nearly half of spike-specific TCRs reportedly target variant regions that are unmutated in the B.1.351 and B.1.1.7 variants. Among the donors, most were white British and more were female, and clonal diversity was possibly underestimated.

J is TRBJ2-7 and V is TRBV27; 7 bases map to TRBD2. The sequence came from an adult who received the MenACWY meningococcal vaccine as a control. Source: peripheral blood, taken 28 days after the second dose of the MenACWY control vaccine. CDR3 bases: TGTGCCAGCAGTTTGGGCGGGAGCTCCTACGAGCAGTACTTC. Its translation is CASSLGGSSYEQYF.